Sequencing of this TCR beta chain was carried out in a study of post-analysis software for immune sequencing data. With V trimmed by 3 bases and J by 2 bases, 4 bases remained unmatched. The CDR3 runs 15 residues. Included in the TCR beta cDNA libraries were unique molecular identifiers. Each CDR3 protein is one row after TCRdb ran MiXCR on the PCR reads. The sample holds fewer than 700,000 distinct CDR3 sequences; around 40% are singletons and the top ten take roughly 1.7%. Study-wide points: Multiple sclerosis was associated with a significant reduction in normalized Chao1 diversity relative to controls. TRBV segments more frequent in patients than in controls numbered about five and included TRBV5-6, TRBV5-1 and TRBV20-1.

This clonotype was counted only a few times. Its antigen is unknown. The sample comprised blood. The chain combines TRBV12-3 or TRBV12-4 with TRBJ2-7; 10 nucleotides agree with TRBD1. The receptor's source is a girl aged 10-17 years with multiple sclerosis. The CDR3 DNA reads as TGTGCCAGCAGTTTTATAGGACAGGGGGCCTACGAGCAGTACTTC. It is translated as CASSFIGQGAYEQYF.